Included here is one T cell receptor beta chain sequence, with context. This entry belongs to a study of neoadjuvant anti-PD-1 for oral cavity cancer. The data were produced by immunoSEQ multiplex PCR, yet TCRdb's version contains in-frame clones alone and is incomplete. The sample includes roughly 34,000 clones, just under 90% of them seen just once. V was clipped by 3 bases and J by 6 bases, with 19 bases between them. This CDR3 contains 15 residues. Germline CDR1 reads SGHRS; CDR2 reads YFSETQ. The starting material was PBMCs, obtained before nivolumab (anti-PD-1) treatment. The chain links TRBV5-1 to TRBJ2-7, with D possibly TRBD2 on 7 matching bases. The clonotype was recovered from a person aged 40 to 85 with oral cavity squamous cell carcinoma. CDR3 nucleotide sequence: TGCGCCAGCAGCTCGGGGGGCAGAGCGACGGGCGAGCAGTACTTC. This translates into CASSSGGRATGEQYF.